This T cell receptor beta chain was identified during a study of blood T cell repertoires in COVID-19. The CDR3 contains 13 residues. In germline, CDR1 is SGHTA, CDR2 FQGNSA. The V gene end was trimmed by 7 bases and the J gene end by 7 bases; junction bases not matched to a gene: 6. TCRdb's copy holds only in-frame clones and misses some; the assay was immunoSEQ multiplex PCR. The repertoire has about 16,000 clones, approximately 88% of them found once; the top ten carry approximately 12%. The origin of this receptor is a human donor in a cohort sampled during active COVID-19. What was sequenced was peripheral blood. The chain couples TRBV7-2 to TRBJ2-2, with 7 bases matching TRBD1. The DNA of the CDR3 is TGTGCCAGCACAGGGACAGAGCACGGGGAGCTGTTTTTT. Translated: CASTGTEHGELFF.